A selection of T cell receptor beta chains follows, all from one sample in a study of blood T cell repertoires in COVID-19. Profiled with immunoSEQ multiplex PCR; TCRdb holds only in-frame clones, not every one. The table has about 170,000 clones, roughly 89% seen once. Material: peripheral blood. The receptors come from a man aged 18-30 years with active or convalescent COVID-19. Each CDR3 is given with its conserved first and last residue. A D gene is named only where the DNA matches it firmly. Part of the rows lack a size; the others show once, few, many or a class for expanded clones.

TRBV3-1/TRBV3-2	TRBD2	TRBJ2-1	NA	CASSRWTSGGYNEQFF	TGTGCCAGCAGCCGCTGGACTAGCGGGGGTTACAATGAGCAGTTCTTC
TRBV7-9	NA	TRBJ2-1	NA	CASMLTGLTGDNEQFF	TGTGCCAGCATGCTCACGGGCCTTACCGGGGACAATGAGCAGTTCTTC
TRBV6-4	NA	TRBJ1-5	NA	CALMCRQLNQPQHF	TGTGCCCTTATGTGTCGCCAACTCAATCAGCCCCAGCATTTT
TRBV18	NA	TRBJ1-1	NA	CASSTKGDGTEAFF	TGTGCCAGCTCAACAAAGGGGGACGGAACTGAAGCTTTCTTT
TRBV29-1	TRBD1	TRBJ2-7	NA	CSVRAGQGMIEQYF	TGCAGCGTGAGGGCGGGACAGGGGATGATCGAGCAGTACTTC
TRBV7-3	TRBD2	TRBJ2-1	NA	CASSLVGGSRDEQFF	TGTGCCAGCAGCCTCGTGGGGGGGAGTCGGGATGAGCAGTTCTTC
TRBV7-2	NA	TRBJ2-7	NA	CASSLFLRYEQYF	TGTGCCAGCAGCTTATTCCTACGGTACGAGCAGTACTTC
TRBV5-8	NA	TRBJ1-6	NA	CASSLVGDNSPLHF	TGTGCCAGCAGCTTGGTAGGGGATAATTCACCCCTCCACTTT
TRBV6-5	NA	TRBJ1-1	NA	CASSNWDTRGTEAFF	TGTGCCAGCAGTAACTGGGACACCCGAGGCACTGAAGCTTTCTTT
TRBV11-1	TRBD1	TRBJ2-7	NA	CASSSDRGSYEQYF	TGTGCCAGCAGTTCAGACAGGGGCTCCTACGAGCAGTACTTC
TRBV6-5	NA	TRBJ2-1	NA	CAIAKRANNEQFF	TGTGCCATCGCGAAGCGGGCCAACAATGAGCAGTTCTTC
TRBV18	TRBD1	TRBJ2-3	NA	CASSPAGGWGTDTQYF	TGTGCCAGCTCACCGGCAGGGGGTTGGGGCACAGATACGCAGTATTTT
TRBV7-2	NA	TRBJ2-1	NA	CASSLTQGGVRFSYNEQFF	TGTGCCAGCAGCTTAACACAGGGTGGCGTGAGATTCTCCTACAATGAGCAGTTCTTC
TRBV28	NA	TRBJ1-1	NA	CASSPGDGGAGDTEAFF	TGTGCCAGCAGTCCCGGAGATGGAGGGGCGGGAGACACTGAAGCTTTCTTT
TRBV6-2/TRBV6-3	TRBD2	TRBJ2-1	NA	CASSYSLRLAGRNEQFF	TGTGCCAGCAGTTACTCCCTTCGACTAGCGGGACGGAATGAGCAGTTCTTC
TRBV9	NA	TRBJ2-1	few	CASSVGPWVSSYNEQFF	TGTGCCAGCAGCGTGGGGCCCTGGGTTAGCTCCTACAATGAGCAGTTCTTC
TRBV5-6	TRBD2	TRBJ2-2	NA	CASGSGLDAGELFF	TGTGCCAGCGGCAGCGGACTAGACGCCGGGGAGCTGTTTTTT
TRBV5-1	NA	TRBJ2-1	NA	CASSLEGGSYNEQFF	TGCGCCAGCAGCTTGGAGGGGGGGTCCTACAATGAGCAGTTCTTC
TRBV7-2	NA	TRBJ2-7	NA	CASSHWELEDEQYF	TGTGCCAGCAGCCACTGGGAGCTAGAAGACGAGCAGTACTTC